This entry lists 28 T cell receptor beta chains sequenced from one sample in a study of blood T cell repertoires in COVID-19. This table comes from immunoSEQ multiplex PCR, and its TCRdb copy is limited to in-frame clones, with some not included. The profile covers about 63,000 clones, with about 80% appearing a single time and over 30% taken by the ten largest. Source material: peripheral blood. These receptors all stem from a human donor in a cohort sampled during active COVID-19.

The chain links TRBV4-2 to TRBJ1-2; D is ambiguous. The ends were cut back, 1 base at V and 2 bases at J, with 11 bases in the middle. The CDR3 totals 15 residues. CDR1 and CDR2 (germline): LGHNA, YNFKEQ. Here the CDR3 reads CASSQGEGSNYGYTF. DNA of the CDR3: TGTGCCAGCAGCCAAGGCGAGGGATCAAACTATGGCTACACCTTC.

The CDR3 coding sequence is TGTGCCAGCAGCCGGGGGGGGCGGGACACAGATACGCAGTATTTT. Encoded protein: CASSRGGRDTDTQYF. J is TRBJ2-3 and V is TRBV28; 8 bases are a match to TRBD2. The CDR3 runs to 15 residues. Trimming took 6 bases from V and 2 from J; bases not matched to a gene: 7. The V gene's germline CDR1 is MDHEN and CDR2 SYDVKM.

Only a few counts were recorded for this clone. CDR3 sequence reads: CSVGHRRGYTF. CDR3 nucleotides: TGCAGTGTCGGACACCGGCGGGGCTACACCTTC. This chain uses TRBV20-1 with TRBJ1-2; D may be TRBD1 (5 bases). The CDR3 consists of 11 residues. Germline CDR1 reads DFQATT; CDR2 reads SNEGSKA (reference sequence). Trimming shortened V by 7 bases and J by 8 bases, and 14 bases separated the two germline ends.

This chain links TRBV3-1 (or the pseudogene TRBV3-2) with TRBJ1-4; a possible D gene is TRBD1 (5 bases). The CDR3 sequence is 14 residues long. The germline gives CDR1 LGHDT, CDR2 YNNKEL (reference sequence). V lost 4 bases, J lost 5 bases, and 11 bases lay in between. CDR3 in amino acids: CASSLAGGNEKLFF. The CDR3 nucleotides read TGTGCCAGCAGCCTGGCTGGGGGGAATGAAAAACTGTTTTTT.

The CDR3 bases are TGCGCCAGCAGATTTGAGACACTCTATGGCTACACCTTC. Its protein product is CASRFETLYGYTF. The rearrangement joins TRBV5-1 to TRBJ1-2; D is unclear. Trimming took 5 bases from V and 4 from J, leaving 12 bases between them. This CDR3 comprises 13 residues. Per germline, CDR1 SGHRS and CDR2 YFSETQ.

This clone was seen a few times. The V call is TRBV4-1, the J call TRBJ2-2; 11 nucleotides line up with TRBD2. The V segment lost 3 bases and the J segment 4 bases; nucleotides outside the gene matches: 10. The CDR3 runs 18 residues. Germline assignment: CDR1 MGHRA and CDR2 YSYEKL. The CDR3: CASSQGRSSGRFTGELFF. CDR3 nucleotides: TGCGCCAGCAGCCAGGGAAGATCTAGCGGGAGGTTCACCGGGGAGCTGTTTTTT.

The chain links TRBV15 to TRBJ2-5, with D maybe TRBD1 (6 bases). The CDR3 totals 15 residues. Germline-derived CDR1 and CDR2 are LNHNV and YYDKDF (reference sequence). Deletions cut 3 bases from V and 2 bases from J, with 13 bases between. CDR3 DNA sequence: TGTGCCACCAGCAGGCAAGCCGGGACACAAGAGACCCAGTACTTC. This gives the protein CATSRQAGTQETQYF.

The J gene is TRBJ2-3, the V gene TRBV5-1; 16 positions agree with TRBD2. V shed 4 bases, J shed 5 bases, and the junction held 7 bases outside the gene matches. This CDR3 has 17 amino acids. Germline V gene sequence: CDR1 SGHRS, CDR2 YFSETQ. CDR3: CASSEGLAGGPVDTQYF. CDR3 coding DNA: TGCGCCAGCAGCGAGGGACTAGCGGGAGGGCCTGTAGATACGCAGTATTTT. Full variable domain (missing parts from reference TRBV5-1 and TRBJ2-3): KAGVTQTPRYLIKTRGQQVTLSCSPISGHRSVSWYQQTPGQGLQFLFEYFSETQRNKGNFPGRFSGRQFSNSRSEMNVSTLELGDSALYLCASSEGLAGGPVDTQYFGPGTRLTVL.

V is TRBV7-8 and J is TRBJ1-5; 12 bases are shared with TRBD1. With 2 bases clipped from V and 3 bases from J, the junction kept 5 bases outside the gene matches. This CDR3 comprises 17 residues. The germline V gene encodes CDR1 SGHVS and CDR2 FQNEAQ. CDR3 bases: TGTGCCAGCAGCTTAAGGGGACAGGGGGCAAACAATCAGCCCCAGCATTTT. Translation gives CASSLRGQGANNQPQHF.

This sequence joins TRBV14 and TRBJ2-4; D remains unclear. The CDR3 is made up of 15 amino acids. The germline CDR1 and CDR2 sequences are SGHDN and FVKESK. Trimming took 4 bases from V and 1 from J, leaving 11 bases between them. The CDR3, as DNA: TGTGCCAGCAGCCCGAGGCTCGGGGCCAAAAACATTCAGTACTTC. Translation gives CASSPRLGAKNIQYF.

This CDR3 reads CASSQSTGVEQFF. The DNA for the CDR3 is TGTGCCAGCAGCCAATCGACGGGAGTTGAGCAGTTCTTC. The rearrangement joins TRBV3-1 (or the pseudogene TRBV3-2) to TRBJ2-1, with D perhaps TRBD2 (6 bases). The length of the CDR3 is 13 residues. Germline CDR1 and CDR2: LGHDT and YNNKEL (reference sequence). V gave up 2 bases and J gave up 9 bases, with 11 bases separating them.

This chain connects TRBV9 to TRBJ1-1, with 9 bases aligning to TRBD1. Germline trimming cut 4 bases from V and 4 bases from J; bases unmatched to any gene: 8. CDR1 and CDR2 (germline): SGDLS, YYNGEE. The CDR3 consists of 15 residues. The CDR3 loop is CASSTQQGAPTEAFF. The CDR3 DNA follows: TGTGCCAGCAGCACCCAACAGGGGGCGCCCACTGAAGCTTTCTTT.

The chain is built from TRBV3-1 (or the pseudogene TRBV3-2) and TRBJ1-4; the D is unclear. Germline V gives CDR1 LGHDT, CDR2 YNNKEL (reference sequence). The CDR3 spans 14 residues. Deletions cut 3 bases from V and 1 base from J, with 6 bases between. The CDR3 DNA follows: TGTGCCAGCAGCCAGCGGAAAACTAATGAAAAACTGTTTTTT. It encodes CASSQRKTNEKLFF.

V gene TRBV30 combines with J gene TRBJ2-1; D might be TRBD2 (6 bases). CDR1 and CDR2 from the germline V gene are GTSNPN and SVGIG (reference sequence). This CDR3 has 15 amino acids. The germline V and J ends were trimmed by 3 bases and 2 bases, with 14 bases remaining between them. CDR3 sequence reads: CAWRAGSGPYNEQFF. Here the CDR3 DNA reads TGTGCCTGGAGGGCCGGTAGCGGACCCTACAATGAGCAGTTCTTC.

The chain is built from TRBV24-1 and TRBJ2-1, with TRBD2 as a possible D gene (6 bases). The CDR3 has 14 amino acids. Germline CDR1 and CDR2: KGHDR and SFDVKD. The germline V and J ends were trimmed by 3 bases and 7 bases, with 12 bases remaining between them. As DNA, the CDR3 is TGTGCCACCAGTGATCCGACTAGGAGGAATGAGCAGTTCTTC. Amino acids: CATSDPTRRNEQFF.

This clone has just a few counts. The chain uses TRBV2 and TRBJ2-1; D gene unclear. V lost 8 bases, J lost 2 bases, and 10 bases lay in between. CDR3 length equals 13 residues. CDR1 and CDR2 (germline): SNHLY, FYNNEI. In nucleotides, the CDR3 is TGTGCCAGCGCGTTTCGCCCCTACAATGAGCAGTTCTTC. Its protein is CASAFRPYNEQFF.

This chain links TRBV18 with TRBJ1-3; D is uncertain. The CDR3 contains 15 residues. CDR1 is KGHSH and CDR2 is LQKENI in the germline V gene. V was pared by 6 bases and J by 9 bases, with 21 bases between. The CDR3: CASSQGRQIKGTIYF. The CDR3 DNA sequence: TGTGCCAGCTCTCAAGGGAGACAAATCAAGGGCACCATATATTTT.

The genes are TRBV29-1 and TRBJ2-4, with 7 bases matching TRBD1. Germline V gene data show CDR1 as SQVTM and CDR2 as ANQGSEA. CDR3 size: 14 residues. Trimming took 5 bases from V and 0 from J; bases not matched to a gene: 4. The DNA of the CDR3 is TGCAGCGTTAAAACAGGGGTAGCCAAAAACATTCAGTACTTC. As protein: CSVKTGVAKNIQYF. The full variable domain, rest sourced from reference TRBV29-1 and TRBJ2-4, is SAVISQKPSRDICQRGTSLTIQCQVDSQVTMMFWYRQQPGQSLTLIATANQGSEATYESGFVIDKFPISRPNLTFSTLTVSNMSPEDSSIYLCSVKTGVAKNIQYFGAGTRLSVL.

The count of this clone is one. The J gene is TRBJ2-3, the V gene TRBV11-2; unclear D gene. Trimming pared 7 bases from V and 8 bases from J, leaving 13 bases between. Looked up from germline, CDR1 is SGHAT and CDR2 is FQNNGV. The CDR3 contains 12 residues. CDR3 sequence: CASTSLEATQYF. The CDR3 DNA sequence: TGTGCCAGCACCAGCCTCGAGGCTACGCAGTATTTT. Full variable domain (rest looked up from reference TRBV11-2 and TRBJ2-3): EAGVAQSPRYKIIEKRQSVAFWCNPISGHATLYWYQQILGQGPKLLIQFQNNGVVDDSQLPKDRFSAERLKGVDSTLKIQPAKLEDSAVYLCASTSLEATQYFGPGTRLTVL.

This rearrangement joins TRBV24-1 to TRBJ2-1; TRBD2 aligns across 7 bases. Germline CDR1 reads KGHDR; CDR2 reads SFDVKD. Trimming removed 4 bases from V and 5 bases from J; junction bases left unmatched: 7. CDR3 size: 15 residues. The CDR3 reads CATSEKPGLNNEQFF. DNA of the CDR3: TGTGCCACCAGTGAAAAACCGGGACTAAACAATGAGCAGTTCTTC.

The chain carries TRBV27 and TRBJ1-6; tentatively, D is TRBD1 (5 bases). The CDR3 is made up of 15 amino acids. V was trimmed by 11 bases and J by 0 bases, leaving 14 bases between them. The V gene's germline CDR1 is MNHEY and CDR2 SMNVEV (reference sequence). The CDR3 nucleotides are TGTGCCGCGGGGCAGATGAGCTCCTATAATTCACCCCTCCACTTT. Translating gives CAAGQMSSYNSPLHF.

V usage is TRBV4-1 and J usage is TRBJ2-5; 11 bases are a match to TRBD2. CDR1 is MGHRA, CDR2 YSYEKL, per germline. CDR3 length: 16 amino acids. Losses at the gene ends were 0 bases for V and 7 bases for J; bases not matched to a gene: 7. The DNA of the CDR3 is TGCGCCAGCAGCCAAGAGGGTAGCGGGGGGGGACGGACCCAGTACTTC. It codes for CASSQEGSGGGRTQYF.

This chain links TRBV6-5 with TRBJ2-7; TRBD2 agrees at 8 bases. Trimming took 6 bases from V and 6 from J; bases not matched to a gene: 10. The CDR3 is 14 amino acids. Germline V gives CDR1 MNHEY, CDR2 SVGAGI. CDR3 protein: CASRGDSGISEQYF. The CDR3 DNA reads as TGTGCCAGCAGGGGGGATAGCGGGATCAGCGAGCAGTACTTC.

This sequence joins TRBV3-1 (or the pseudogene TRBV3-2) and TRBJ2-5; D gene unclear. Germline CDR1 is LGHDT and CDR2 is YNNKEL (reference sequence). This CDR3 contains 14 residues. Trimming pared 3 bases from V and 5 bases from J, leaving 13 bases between. CDR3 sequence: CASSHETSRETQYF. The CDR3 region has the DNA TGTGCCAGCAGCCACGAAACTTCCAGGGAGACCCAGTACTTC.

The chain combines TRBV12-3 or TRBV12-4 with TRBJ2-5, with 8 nucleotides matching TRBD1. The CDR3 runs to 13 residues. The trim removed 2 bases at V and 5 bases at J, leaving 1 base unmatched. The CDR3 bases are TGTGCCAGCAGTTTACGGGACAGGGAGACCCAGTACTTC. Translating gives CASSLRDRETQYF.

V and J are TRBV4-1 and TRBJ1-2; D perhaps matches TRBD1 (6 bases). The CDR3 covers 16 residues. Germline CDR1 reads MGHRA; CDR2 reads YSYEKL. V lost 0 bases and J lost 1, with 12 bases in between. This chain's CDR3 is CASSQDRQAINYGYTF. The CDR3 DNA is TGCGCCAGCAGCCAAGATAGACAGGCGATTAACTATGGCTACACCTTC.

J is TRBJ1-6 and V is TRBV10-3; 7 positions match TRBD1. The V gene's germline CDR1 is ENHRY and CDR2 SYGVKD. The CDR3 loop spans 15 amino acids. V lost 6 bases to trimming and J lost 0 bases; unmatched junction nucleotides: 2. The CDR3 DNA reads as TGTGCCATCAGAGCAGGGGGCTCCTATAATTCACCCCTCCACTTT. Translation: CAIRAGGSYNSPLHF.

The rearrangement uses TRBV11-2 and TRBJ2-3; 10 bases align to TRBD2. CDR3 length: 17 residues. The ends lost 1 base at V and 6 bases at J; junction bases unmatched: 10. Germline CDR1 is SGHAT and CDR2 is FQNNGV. The CDR3: CASSLVRLSGRADTQYF. CDR3 bases: TGTGCCAGCAGCTTAGTTAGGCTAAGCGGGAGGGCGGATACGCAGTATTTT.